These 32 T cell receptor beta chains were sequenced from one sample in a study of blood T cell repertoires in COVID-19. TCRdb's copy holds only in-frame clones and misses some; the assay was immunoSEQ multiplex PCR. The sample shows 350,000 to 400,000 clones, about nine tenths of them seen only once. Sequenced sample: PBMCs or T cells enriched from blood (not recorded which). These receptors all stem from a woman between 25 and 40 years old who had recovered from COVID-19.

The chain uses TRBV14 and TRBJ1-1; D ambiguous. The CDR3 is 18 amino acids. CDR1 is SGHDN, CDR2 FVKESK, per germline. Trimming removed 3 bases at V and 4 bases at J, with 24 bases between. DNA for the CDR3: TGTGCCAGCAGCCACTCCAAGTGGGCAGCTAACCGTGGCACTGAAGCTTTCTTT. Amino acid sequence: CASSHSKWAANRGTEAFF.

The rearrangement uses TRBV7-9 and TRBJ2-6; 8 bases match TRBD1. This CDR3 comprises 16 residues. Per the germline V gene, CDR1 is SEHNR and CDR2 is FQNEAQ (reference sequence). V was pared by 6 bases and J by 2 bases, with 6 bases of the junction left unmatched. CDR3 nucleotides: TGTGCCAGCAGACCGACAGGGGTAGCTGGGGCCAACGTCCTGACTTTC. It encodes CASRPTGVAGANVLTF.

The rearrangement joins TRBV6-5 to TRBJ2-7; 7 positions match TRBD2. Germline trimming cut 4 bases from V and 7 bases from J; bases unmatched to any gene: 7. The CDR3 covers 13 residues. Germline V gene lookup returns CDR1 MNHEY and CDR2 SVGAGI. CDR3: CASSWLAEGEQYF. The DNA for the CDR3 is TGTGCCAGCAGTTGGCTAGCGGAGGGGGAGCAGTACTTC.

DNA for the CDR3: TGCGCCAGCAGCTTGGTCACAGAAGGACTAGGGACCCAGTACTTC. Protein product: CASSLVTEGLGTQYF. The chain couples TRBV5-1 to TRBJ2-5; 7 nucleotides line up with TRBD2. In germline, CDR1 is SGHRS, CDR2 YFSETQ. The CDR3 has 15 amino acids. The junction had 9 bases not matched to a gene; V was cut back by 0 bases and J by 7 bases.

This clone was picked up a small number of times. This rearrangement joins TRBV11-2 to TRBJ1-1, with TRBD1 matching over 8 bases. Per the germline V gene, CDR1 is SGHAT and CDR2 is FQNNGV. The CDR3 has 14 residues. V was clipped by 5 bases and J by 3 bases; unmatched bases: 5. CDR3 in amino acids: CASSLGQGDTEAFF. In DNA form, the CDR3 reads TGTGCCAGCAGCCTTGGACAGGGTGACACTGAAGCTTTCTTT.

With regard to this clone: This sample includes further DNA sequences coding for the same CDR3. This chain connects TRBV7-3 to TRBJ2-3; 7 nucleotides align to TRBD2. V shed 6 bases, J shed 1 base, and the junction held 4 bases outside the gene matches. Germline assignment: CDR1 SGHTA and CDR2 FQGTGA. This CDR3 is built from 14 residues. The CDR3 is CASSLAGGTDTQYF. The CDR3 coding sequence is TGTGCCAGCAGTTTAGCGGGTGGCACAGATACGCAGTATTTT. Drawing the rest from reference TRBV7-3 and TRBJ2-3, the complete variable domain is GAGVSQTPSNKVTEKGKYVELRCDPISGHTALYWYRQSLGQGPEFLIYFQGTGAADDSGLPNDRFFAVRPEGSVSTLKIQRTERGDSAVYLCASSLAGGTDTQYFGPGTRLTVL.

This chain joins TRBV9 and TRBJ2-2; TRBD1 might be the D (6 bases). Per germline, CDR1 SGDLS and CDR2 YYNGEE. V dropped 0 bases and J dropped 3 bases, with 9 bases sitting between them. The CDR3 has 15 amino acids. The CDR3 loop reads CASSVVSGDTGELFF. DNA for the CDR3: TGTGCCAGCAGCGTAGTGTCAGGGGACACCGGGGAGCTGTTTTTT. The complete variable domain, with remaining parts taken from reference TRBV9 and TRBJ2-2, reads DSGVTQTPKHLITATGQRVTLRCSPRSGDLSVYWYQQSLDQGLQFLIQYYNGEERAKGNILERFSAQQFPDLHSELNLSSLELGDSALYFCASSVVSGDTGELFFGEGSRLTVL.

This clone appeared once. The V and J genes are TRBV7-2 and TRBJ1-1; D possibly corresponds to TRBD1 (6 bases). The CDR3 spans 13 residues. CDR1 and CDR2 (germline): SGHTA, FQGNSA. The V end lost 11 bases, the J end lost 0 bases, and 13 bases lay between the germline ends. The CDR3 protein is CAAGTNMNTEAFF. CDR3 DNA sequence: TGTGCCGCCGGGACAAATATGAACACTGAAGCTTTCTTT. Looking up the rest from reference TRBV7-2 and TRBJ1-1 gives the full variable domain: GAGVSQSPSNKVTEKGKDVELRCDPISGHTALYWYRQSLGQGLEFLIYFQGNSAPDKSGLPSDRFSAERTGGSVSTLTIQRTQQEDSAVYLCAAGTNMNTEAFFGQGTRLTVV.

The V call is TRBV29-1, the J call TRBJ1-3; maybe TRBD1 (5 bases). Trimming pared 6 bases from V and 2 bases from J, leaving 14 bases between. The germline V gene encodes CDR1 SQVTM and CDR2 ANQGSEA. CDR3 length: 14 residues. The CDR3 spells CSVGLGQAGNTIYF. The CDR3, as DNA: TGCAGCGTGGGGCTTGGACAAGCTGGAAACACCATATATTTT.

This chain connects TRBV7-9 to TRBJ2-3; 8 bases match TRBD1. Germline CDR1 and CDR2: SEHNR and FQNEAQ (reference sequence). CDR3 length equals 14 residues. V shed 4 bases, J shed 2 bases, and the junction held 2 bases outside the gene matches. The CDR3 nucleotides are TGTGCCAGCAGCTCGGACAGGGTCACAGATACGCAGTATTTT. It is translated as CASSSDRVTDTQYF.

This clone occurred once. V gene TRBV30 combines with J gene TRBJ2-7; TRBD2 is a possible D gene (6 bases). This CDR3 is 15 amino acids long. V was pared by 0 bases and J by 2 bases, with 14 bases between. Germline lookup yields CDR1 GTSNPN and CDR2 SVGIG (reference sequence). The chain's CDR3 is CAWSVKIWGAYEQYF. DNA of the CDR3: TGTGCCTGGAGTGTAAAGATATGGGGGGCCTACGAGCAGTACTTC.

This chain uses TRBV4-1 with TRBJ2-7, with 7 bases matching TRBD1. V dropped 4 bases and J dropped 3; count of bases not matched to a gene: 9. CDR3 length equals 15 residues. CDR1 and CDR2 from the germline V gene are MGHRA and YSYEKL. The CDR3, as DNA: TGCGCCAGCAGCCGTTCCGGGACAGACAACTACGAGCAGTACTTC. Residues: CASSRSGTDNYEQYF.

The chain employs TRBV11-1 and TRBJ2-1, with 11 positions matching TRBD2. Germline V gene data show CDR1 as SGHAT and CDR2 as FQDESV (reference sequence). V trimming: 5 bases; J trimming: 6 bases; junction bases outside the gene matches: 9. The CDR3 consists of 16 residues. CDR3 amino acids: CASSLIAGGLINEQFF. CDR3 coding DNA: TGTGCCAGCAGCCTCATAGCGGGGGGGCTGATCAATGAGCAGTTCTTC.

This sequence joins TRBV10-3 and TRBJ1-3; 7 positions agree with TRBD1. The CDR3 is 12 amino acids. Germline CDR1 and CDR2: ENHRY and SYGVKD. The V gene end was trimmed by 4 bases and the J gene end by 7 bases; junction bases not matched to a gene: 1. Here the CDR3 DNA reads TGTGCCATCAGTGGACAGGGCAACACCATATATTTT. Translated: CAISGQGNTIYF.

The chain has TRBV4-1 and TRBJ2-7; 8 nucleotides match TRBD1. Losses at the gene ends were 6 bases for V and 0 bases for J; bases not matched to a gene: 4. Germline V gives CDR1 MGHRA, CDR2 YSYEKL. This CDR3 contains 14 residues. CDR3: CASSTGTGSYEQYF. Written as DNA, the CDR3 is TGCGCCAGCAGTACCGGGACAGGCTCCTACGAGCAGTACTTC.

The chain carries TRBV11-2 and TRBJ2-1; 12 nucleotides agree with TRBD2. Germline assignment: CDR1 SGHAT and CDR2 FQNNGV. The V and J ends lost 5 bases and 9 bases, in that order; junction bases with no gene match: 8. The CDR3 spans 15 residues. The CDR3 sequence is CASSARTSGVGEQFF. In nucleotides, the CDR3 is TGTGCCAGCAGCGCAAGGACTAGCGGGGTTGGTGAGCAGTTCTTC.

The gene calls are TRBV24-1 and TRBJ2-2, with D tentatively TRBD1 (5 bases). With 2 bases removed from V and 7 bases from J, the gap between germline ends came to 13 bases. There are 15 residues in the CDR3. Per the germline V gene, CDR1 is KGHDR and CDR2 is SFDVKD. The DNA for the CDR3 is TGTGCCACCAGTGATTCGCAAGGGGTGGACGGGGAGCTGTTTTTT. Its protein product is CATSDSQGVDGELFF.

The chain recombines TRBV3-1 (or the pseudogene TRBV3-2) with TRBJ2-5; TRBD1 is a possible D gene (7 bases). The germline V gene has CDR1 LGHDT and CDR2 YNNKEL (reference sequence). The CDR3 length is 14 residues. Trimming removed 3 bases at V and 3 bases at J, with 11 bases between. The CDR3 sequence is CASSHQGGKETQYF. The CDR3 DNA reads TGTGCCAGCAGCCATCAGGGGGGAAAAGAGACCCAGTACTTC.

This clone was detected only a few times. This chain joins TRBV9 and TRBJ1-1; D possibly corresponds to TRBD1 (6 bases). V lost 0 bases and J lost 8, with 8 bases in between. The germline CDR1 and CDR2 sequences are SGDLS and YYNGEE. The CDR3 consists of 12 residues. In DNA form, the CDR3 reads TGTGCCAGCAGCGTAGTGACAGGCGAAGCTTTCTTT. This encodes CASSVVTGEAFF.

This chain connects TRBV27 to TRBJ1-1; 7 bases line up with TRBD1. The CDR3 has 13 amino acids. V was pared by 6 bases and J by 5 bases, with 6 bases of the junction left unmatched. Germline loops: CDR1 MNHEY, CDR2 SMNVEV (reference sequence). The DNA for the CDR3 is TGTGCCAGCAGGCACAGGGGTAGGACTGAAGCTTTCTTT. Encoded protein: CASRHRGRTEAFF.

The rearrangement uses TRBV5-1 and TRBJ1-5; no firm D call. Germline CDR1 is SGHRS and CDR2 is YFSETQ. Trimming removed 0 bases at V and 0 bases at J, with 7 bases between. The CDR3 is made up of 15 amino acids. The CDR3 nucleotides read TGCGCCAGCAGCTTGGCAGGTTATAGCAATCAGCCCCAGCATTTT. Its translation is CASSLAGYSNQPQHF.

CDR3 residues: CASSVLGGGEETQYF. The CDR3 DNA follows: TGTGCCAGCAGCGTCCTCGGCGGGGGGGAGGAGACCCAGTACTTC. The rearrangement links TRBV9 to TRBJ2-5, with 9 bases identical to TRBD2. The junction had 7 bases not matched to a gene; V was cut back by 2 bases and J by 5 bases. This CDR3 is built from 15 residues. Germline values: CDR1 SGDLS, CDR2 YYNGEE.

The chain uses TRBV7-3 and TRBJ2-5, with TRBD1 matching over 9 bases. The CDR3 is made up of 15 amino acids. CDR1 and CDR2 from the germline V gene are SGHTA and FQGTGA. With V trimmed by 4 bases and J by 5 bases, 8 bases remained unmatched. The CDR3 DNA follows: TGTGCCAGCAGCTCCCCGGACAGGGGAATCGAGACCCAGTACTTC. Translation gives CASSSPDRGIETQYF. Full variable domain (rest looked up from reference TRBV7-3 and TRBJ2-5): GAGVSQTPSNKVTEKGKYVELRCDPISGHTALYWYRQSLGQGPEFLIYFQGTGAADDSGLPNDRFFAVRPEGSVSTLKIQRTERGDSAVYLCASSSPDRGIETQYFGPGTRLLVL.

The J gene is TRBJ1-5, the V gene TRBV28; D is perhaps TRBD1 (6 bases). CDR1 is MDHEN, CDR2 SYDVKM, per germline. The CDR3 consists of 14 residues. Trimming stripped 5 bases from V and 10 bases from J, with 18 bases between. The CDR3 DNA reads TGTGCCAGCAGTCCCGGACAGACGGTCGTACCCCAGCATTTT. It translates to CASSPGQTVVPQHF.

This chain uses TRBV28 with TRBJ2-1; 7 bases match TRBD1. Germline trimming cut 2 bases from V and 5 bases from J; bases unmatched to any gene: 9. Germline lookup yields CDR1 MDHEN and CDR2 SYDVKM. The CDR3 has 16 amino acids. DNA for the CDR3: TGTGCCAGCAGTTTACCAACAGGGGCGGGCAACAATGAGCAGTTCTTC. This gives the protein CASSLPTGAGNNEQFF.

The genes are TRBV2 and TRBJ2-7; 13 bases are shared with TRBD2. V shed 6 bases and J 3 bases; nucleotides not matched to a gene: 14. The CDR3 extends over 18 amino acids. Germline V CDR1 and CDR2: SNHLY, FYNNEI. The CDR3 reads CASSRYTSGGADIYEQYF. For the CDR3, the DNA is TGTGCCAGCAGCCGGTACACTAGCGGGGGGGCCGATATCTACGAGCAGTACTTC.

This sequence joins TRBV27 and TRBJ2-1, with D possibly being TRBD1 (5 bases). Germline values: CDR1 MNHEY, CDR2 SMNVEV (reference sequence). Trimming cost V 2 bases and J 4 bases, with 9 bases left between them. CDR3 length: 14 residues. The CDR3: CASSLQDMYNEQFF. The CDR3 coding sequence is TGTGCCAGCAGTTTACAGGACATGTACAATGAGCAGTTCTTC.

CDR3 DNA sequence: TGCAGCGTTTTGGGGGGGCTTTCGCTGGGCACTGAAGCTTTCTTT. Encoded protein: CSVLGGLSLGTEAFF. The V gene is TRBV29-1, the J gene TRBJ1-1; possibly TRBD1 for D (6 bases). V was shortened by 5 bases and J by 4 bases, with 20 bases between the two germline ends. The germline V gene has CDR1 SQVTM and CDR2 ANQGSEA. The CDR3 has 15 residues.

V is TRBV5-5 and J is TRBJ2-7, with 7 nucleotides matching TRBD2. The germline CDR1 and CDR2 sequences are SGHKS and YYEKEE (reference sequence). V trimming: 2 bases; J trimming: 6 bases; junction bases outside the gene matches: 5. The length of the CDR3 is 13 residues. CDR3 sequence: CASSLGSGGEQYF. The DNA of the CDR3 is TGTGCCAGCAGCTTAGGATCGGGAGGCGAGCAGTACTTC.

The chain carries TRBV4-1 and TRBJ1-4; D is unresolved. V was pared by 2 bases and J by 8 bases, with 9 bases between. The CDR3 runs 13 residues. CDR1 is MGHRA, CDR2 YSYEKL, per germline. The CDR3 spells CASSQLLSEKLFF. The CDR3 DNA sequence: TGCGCCAGCAGCCAACTACTATCCGAAAAACTGTTTTTT.

The J gene is TRBJ1-6, the V gene TRBV10-3; 8 nucleotides align to TRBD1. Germline V CDR1 and CDR2: ENHRY, SYGVKD. The J segment lost 8 bases and the V segment lost 5 bases, leaving 11 bases of the junction unmatched. The CDR3 sequence is 16 residues long. CDR3 nucleotide sequence: TGTGCCATCAGTCCACGGTTTCAGGGGGCAGATTCACCCCTCCACTTT. Translating gives CAISPRFQGADSPLHF.

The V call is TRBV5-1, the J call TRBJ1-2; 9 bases fit TRBD1. Germline CDR1 SGHRS, CDR2 YFSETQ. The junction had 10 bases not matched to a gene; V was cut back by 3 bases and J by 4 bases. The CDR3 extends over 16 amino acids. The CDR3 coding sequence is TGCGCCAGCAGCTCTTCCCGGGACAGGGAGGGCTATGGCTACACCTTC. Its protein product is CASSSSRDREGYGYTF.